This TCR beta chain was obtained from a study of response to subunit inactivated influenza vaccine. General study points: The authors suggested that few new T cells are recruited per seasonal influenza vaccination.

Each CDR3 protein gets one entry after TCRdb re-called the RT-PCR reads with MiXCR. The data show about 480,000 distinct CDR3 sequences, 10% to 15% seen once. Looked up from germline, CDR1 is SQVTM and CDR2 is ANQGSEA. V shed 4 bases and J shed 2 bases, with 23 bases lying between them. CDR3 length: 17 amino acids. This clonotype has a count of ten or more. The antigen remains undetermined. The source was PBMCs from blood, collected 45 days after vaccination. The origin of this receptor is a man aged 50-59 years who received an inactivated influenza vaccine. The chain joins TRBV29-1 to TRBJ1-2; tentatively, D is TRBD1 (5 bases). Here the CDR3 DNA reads TGCAGCGTTGGTGTTGAAATACGGGCAGGGAACAACTATGGCTACACCTTC. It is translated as CSVGVEIRAGNNYGYTF.